The rows below give T cell receptor beta chains drawn from one sample of a study of T cell responses to AZD1222 COVID-19 vaccine. Produced via immunoSEQ multiplex PCR; TCRdb's table is partial and in-frame only. Of roughly 100,000 clones in the sample, 88% are singletons; the top ten hold around a sixth. The sample here was peripheral blood, taken 28 days after the second AZD1222 dose. These receptors all stem from an adult who received the AZD1222 COVID-19 vaccine. The CDR3 runs from the conserved cysteine through the conserved F or W. D genes are given only for firm matches. Some rows mark clone size as missing; the rest say once, few, many or name a class of expanded clone.

J gene | D gene | V gene | clone size | CDR3 DNA | CDR3 protein
TRBJ1-5 | TRBD1 | TRBV19 | - | TGTGCCAGTAGTATAGTTTGGGGACAGGGGAATCAGCCCCAGCATTTT | CASSIVWGQGNQPQHF
TRBJ2-7 | - | TRBV10-1 | - | TGCGCCAGCAGTCCTAGCACAGGATCTAGTCCCTACGAGCAGTACTTC | CASSPSTGSSPYEQYF
TRBJ1-1 | - | TRBV7-9 | - | TGTGCCAGCAGCTTAGCGCACAGACCGAACACTGAAGCTTTCTTT | CASSLAHRPNTEAFF
TRBJ1-1 | TRBD1 | TRBV4-1 | - | TGCGCCAGCAGCCAAGAAAGGAGGGGGCCGGTAATGGTTGAAGCTTTCTTT | CASSQERRGPVMVEAFF
TRBJ1-5 | TRBD1 | TRBV6-5 | - | TGTGCCAGCAGAAAACAGGGACAGGGTCAGCCCCAGCATTTT | CASRKQGQGQPQHF
TRBJ2-7 | - | TRBV29-1 | - | TGCAGCGTTGGAGGGACGGAGGGACCGTCCTACGAGCAGTACTTC | CSVGGTEGPSYEQYF
TRBJ1-6 | TRBD1 | TRBV28 | once | TGTGCCAGCAGTTTAGGGACAGGAGATAATTCACCCCTCCACTTT | CASSLGTGDNSPLHF
TRBJ2-5 | TRBD2 | TRBV7-9 | few | TGTGCCAGCAGCTTAGTTCTAGCGGGGCAAGAGACCCAGTACTTC | CASSLVLAGQETQYF
TRBJ2-2 | - | TRBV30 | once | TGTGCCTGGAACAGTCCTAATACTGGGAAAAACACCGGGGAGCTGTTTTTT | CAWNSPNTGKNTGELFF
TRBJ1-2 | - | TRBV7-9 | few | TGTGCCAGCAGCTTACAGGGCGCTTCAGGCTATGGCTACACCTTC | CASSLQGASGYGYTF
TRBJ2-1 | TRBD1 | TRBV19 | - | TGTGCCAGTAGTACGGACAGGGGTAATGAGCAGTTCTTC | CASSTDRGNEQFF
TRBJ2-3 | - | TRBV20-1 | - | TGCAGTGCTAGTTTGCGGTCCCGGGCAGATACGCAGTATTTT | CSASLRSRADTQYF
TRBJ1-6 | - | TRBV4-1 | - | TGCGCCAGCAGCCAAGTCGGGCGCAGCTCCTATAATTCACCCCTCCACTTT | CASSQVGRSSYNSPLHF
TRBJ2-7 | - | TRBV29-1 | - | TGCAGCGGTCTAGGGGATTCCTACGAGCAGTACTTC | CSGLGDSYEQYF
TRBJ2-3 | - | TRBV6-4 | - | TGTGCCAGCAGTGACTCGAGCGGGCCTAGCACAGATACGCAGTATTTT | CASSDSSGPSTDTQYF
TRBJ1-4 | - | TRBV9 | - | TGTGCCAGCAGCCCAGTGGGGACGCCGAAACTGTTTTTT | CASSPVGTPKLFF
TRBJ2-3 | TRBD2 | TRBV5-8 | - | TGTGCCAGCAGCTCGGGACTAGCGGGTATCACAGATACGCAGTATTTT | CASSSGLAGITDTQYF
TRBJ2-1 | - | TRBV19 | - | TGTGCCAGTAGTCTCATCCGGGCCCTGGACAATGAGCAGTTCTTC | CASSLIRALDNEQFF
TRBJ2-2 | - | TRBV18 | - | TGTGCCAGCTCACCATATGGGGCCCTTGTCACCGGGGAGCTGTTTTTT | CASSPYGALVTGELFF
TRBJ2-3 | - | TRBV25-1 | - | TGTGCCAGCAGTGAGTATAGTCTGACAGATACGCAGTATTTT | CASSEYSLTDTQYF
TRBJ2-2 | - | TRBV19 | - | TGTGCCAGTAGTAACCCCAACACCGGGGAGCTGTTTTTT | CASSNPNTGELFF
TRBJ2-7 | - | TRBV5-1 | - | TGCGCCAGCAGCTTGGCCTTGAAGCGGGCTACCTACGAGCAGTACTTC | CASSLALKRATYEQYF
TRBJ1-2 | - | TRBV15 | - | TGTGCCACCAGCAGACTCCCGGGGGCCCGGGGGGGCTACACCTTC | CATSRLPGARGGYTF
TRBJ2-3 | - | TRBV18 | - | TGTGCCAGCTCCCCCCTGTTCCGCGGGCAACCTAGCACAGATACGCAGTATTTT | CASSPLFRGQPSTDTQYF
TRBJ1-2 | - | TRBV10-3 | - | TGTGCCATCAGTGAGTCCAATAGGCCCTCGACGCTCTATGGCTACACCTTC | CAISESNRPSTLYGYTF
TRBJ1-6 | - | TRBV6-5 | - | TGTGCCAGCATGAGGGGGTACGGCTATTCACCCCTCCACTTT | CASMRGYGYSPLHF
TRBJ1-5 | - | TRBV27 | - | TGTGCCAGCAGTCCCCGTACGGGGGTGGCAGGGCAGCCCCAGCATTTT | CASSPRTGVAGQPQHF
TRBJ1-2 | TRBD1 | TRBV14 | few | TGTGCCAGCAGCCCACGTACTCAGGGGGTCTATGGCTACACCTTC | CASSPRTQGVYGYTF
TRBJ2-5 | - | TRBV4-1 | once | TGCGCCAGCAGCCAAGATTGGAGGGCGCGGGAGACCCAGTACTTC | CASSQDWRARETQYF
TRBJ2-1 | - | TRBV6-2/TRBV6-3 | - | TGTGCCAGCAGTTACGGGACACCCTCCTACAATGAGCAGTTCTTC | CASSYGTPSYNEQFF
TRBJ1-1 | - | TRBV7-3 | - | TGTGCCAGCAGCGGAGGGGGGCTGAACACTGAAGCTTTCTTT | CASSGGGLNTEAFF
TRBJ2-5 | TRBD1 | TRBV7-9 | - | TGTGCCAGCAGCTTAGTTGCCGGGACAGGGGGCTCTGAGACCCAGTACTTC | CASSLVAGTGGSETQYF
TRBJ2-1 | TRBD2 | TRBV19 | - | TGTGCCAGTAGTATAGACCGACTAGCGGGAAGGTATCTAAATGAGCAGTTCTTC | CASSIDRLAGRYLNEQFF
TRBJ1-4 | TRBD1 | TRBV6-5 | once | TGTGCCAGCAGTACAGGGGGGCAATCGGGTGAAAAACTGTTTTTT | CASSTGGQSGEKLFF
TRBJ1-2 | TRBD1 | TRBV12-3/TRBV12-4 | - | TGTGCCAGCAGACCGACAGGGTCCTATGGCTACACCTTC | CASRPTGSYGYTF
TRBJ1-4 | - | TRBV29-1 | - | TGCAGCGTTGAAATGGCAGGGGAAAGGGAAAAACTGTTTTTT | CSVEMAGEREKLFF
TRBJ2-5 | - | TRBV12-3/TRBV12-4 | - | TGTGCCAGCAGCCGAGGGGGCCAAGAGACCCAGTACTTC | CASSRGGQETQYF
TRBJ1-2 | - | TRBV6-1 | - | TGTGCCAGCAGTGAACTCGGGAGGGTCTATGGCTACACCTTC | CASSELGRVYGYTF
TRBJ2-1 | TRBD2 | TRBV10-3 | - | TGTGCCACCCGGGCGGCCGGACTAGCGGATAAGTCCGCCTACAATGAGCAGTTCTTC | CATRAAGLADKSAYNEQFF
TRBJ2-1 | - | TRBV2 | - | TGTGCCAGCAGTGCCCAACAGGGTCTCCGATACAATGAGCAGTTCTTC | CASSAQQGLRYNEQFF
TRBJ2-7 | TRBD2 | TRBV7-2 | few | TGTGCCAGCAGCTTAGAACTAGCGGGAGTGTTGTCCTCCTACGAGCAGTACTTC | CASSLELAGVLSSYEQYF
TRBJ2-2 | - | TRBV30 | - | TGTGCCTGGAGTCTAGGGGTCACCGGGGAGCTGTTTTTT | CAWSLGVTGELFF
TRBJ2-7 | TRBD2 | TRBV27 | once | TGTGCCAGCAGTCCGATCGGACTAGCGGGAAACGAGCAGTACTTC | CASSPIGLAGNEQYF
TRBJ2-7 | TRBD2 | TRBV10-2 | - | TGCGCCAGCAAGCGGGACTTAACAACCTACGAGCAGTACTTC | CASKRDLTTYEQYF
TRBJ1-2 | TRBD1 | TRBV12-3/TRBV12-4 | - | TGTGCCAGCAGTCTGACAGGGGACTATGGCTACACCTTC | CASSLTGDYGYTF
TRBJ2-7 | TRBD2 | TRBV2 | few | TGTGCCAGCAGTACTGGACTAGCGACCGAGCAGTACTTC | CASSTGLATEQYF
TRBJ1-4 | TRBD1 | TRBV5-1 | - | TGCGCCAGCACCCCGGGACAGGGGGGTGAAAAACTGTTTTTT | CASTPGQGGEKLFF
TRBJ1-3 | - | TRBV18 | - | TGTGCCAGCTCACCACCTGTCTACTCTGGAAACACCATATATTTT | CASSPPVYSGNTIYF
TRBJ2-7 | - | TRBV3-1/TRBV3-2 | - | TGTGCCAGCAGCCTCATCGACAGCAACTACGAGCAGTACTTC | CASSLIDSNYEQYF
TRBJ2-3 | TRBD2 | TRBV19 | - | TGTGCCAGTAGTATGGTCACTAGCGGAAGCACAGATACGCAGTATTTT | CASSMVTSGSTDTQYF
TRBJ1-5 | - | TRBV28 | - | TGTGCCAGCAGTCCCCGCAGGGCGGGTCATCAGCCCCAGCATTTT | CASSPRRAGHQPQHF
TRBJ2-1 | - | TRBV24-1 | - | TGTGCCACCAGTGATGGAACAATGAGCGGCCTAAATGAGCAGTTCTTC | CATSDGTMSGLNEQFF
TRBJ2-3 | - | TRBV28 | - | TGTGCCAGCAGTTTACTGCAGAAGGGCACAGATACGCAGTATTTT | CASSLLQKGTDTQYF
TRBJ2-7 | TRBD1 | TRBV5-4 | - | TGTGCCAGCACCAAGGACAGGGGCGTGTACGAGCAGTACTTC | CASTKDRGVYEQYF
TRBJ2-2 | - | TRBV5-5 | - | TGTGCCAGCAGCTTGGTGTCTGGCACCGGGGAGCTGTTTTTT | CASSLVSGTGELFF
TRBJ1-2 | - | TRBV5-6 | - | TGTGCCAGCAGCCAGAGCGGTTATGGCTACACCTTC | CASSQSGYGYTF
TRBJ2-2 | - | TRBV1 | - | TGCACCAGCAGCCAGGACGAGACTAGCGGGAGGAACACCGGGGAGCTGTTTTTT | CTSSQDETSGRNTGELFF
TRBJ2-7 | - | TRBV20-1 | - | TGCAGTGCTAGTAGGCAGACCTACGAGCAGTACTTC | CSASRQTYEQYF